Sequencing of this T cell receptor (beta chain) was carried out in a study of shared clonotypes between healthy human individuals. Germline V gene sequence: CDR1 SGHNT, CDR2 YYREEE (reference sequence). V was pared by 4 bases and J by 1 base, with 12 bases between. The CDR3 spans 15 residues. Libraries were prepared by immunoSEQ multiplex PCR; TCRdb keeps only in-frame clonotypes and omits some of them. The repertoire holds 2,500,000 or so clones, with 90% to 95% as singletons. The chain employs TRBV5-4 and TRBJ2-1; D remains ambiguous. The specimen was naive CD4+ T cells from PBMCs. As to subset: CD45RA+ positively selected. The TCR comes from a man between 18 and 29 years old in good health. Some clones in this sample may be carry-over from other donors' samples. This chain's CDR3 is CASSLETGSYNEQFF. CDR3 DNA sequence: TGTGCCAGCAGCCTAGAGACTGGATCCTACAATGAGCAGTTCTTC.